This is a list of T cell receptor beta chains from one sample in a study of blood T cell repertoires in COVID-19. Assay: immunoSEQ multiplex PCR; the TCRdb copy retains only in-frame clones and omits some. The table lists more than 9,500 clones, around 82% of them singletons, with roughly a fifth in the top ten. The material sequenced was peripheral blood. The source of these receptors is a human donor in a cohort sampled during active COVID-19. Each CDR3 is given with its conserved first and last residue. Fields, in order: D gene, clone size, J gene, V gene, CDR3 protein, CDR3 DNA. D genes are given only for firm matches. A clone size is listed for some rows: how often the clone was seen (once, few, many), or a class if it is expanded.

NA,NA,TRBJ2-7,TRBV7-9,CASSLETPYEQYF,TGTGCCAGCAGCTTGGAGACCCCCTACGAGCAGTACTTC
TRBD1,few,TRBJ2-1,TRBV4-3,CASSQDPSDRGRFF,TGCGCCAGCAGCCAAGATCCTTCCGACAGGGGCCGGTTCTTC
NA,NA,TRBJ2-5,TRBV6-5,CASSPQVGETQYF,TGTGCCAGCAGTCCACAGGTCGGGGAGACCCAGTACTTC
NA,once,TRBJ2-4,TRBV11-2,CASSLITGENIQYF,TGTGCCAGCAGCCTCATTACGGGGGAAAACATTCAGTACTTC
TRBD2,once,TRBJ2-3,TRBV5-1,CASSLSGGAVNTQYF,TGCGCCAGCAGCCTCAGCGGGGGGGCCGTAAATACGCAGTATTTT
NA,NA,TRBJ2-6,TRBV5-4,CASSLPAGRISGANVLTF,TGTGCCAGCAGCTTACCCGCAGGTCGAATCTCTGGGGCCAACGTCCTGACTTTC
NA,NA,TRBJ1-6,TRBV14,CASSPRRGAKNSPLHF,TGTGCCAGCAGCCCCAGGCGGGGGGCTAAGAATTCACCCCTCCACTTT
NA,NA,TRBJ1-6,TRBV25-1,CASSEGSPLHF,TGTGCCAGCAGTGAAGGCTCACCCCTCCACTTT
NA,once,TRBJ1-4,TRBV5-1,CASIHRPGTNEKLFF,TGCGCCAGCATCCATCGGCCGGGAACTAATGAAAAACTGTTTTTT
TRBD1,NA,TRBJ2-3,TRBV3-1/TRBV3-2,CASSQTGISTDTQYF,TGTGCCAGCAGTCAGACAGGGATTAGCACAGATACGCAGTATTTT
NA,NA,TRBJ2-2,TRBV30,CAWRGGRKNTGELFF,TGTGCCTGGAGGGGCGGGCGAAAGAACACCGGGGAGCTGTTTTTT
TRBD1,NA,TRBJ2-7,TRBV28,CASSSYRGREQYF,TGTGCCAGCAGTTCATACAGGGGGCGAGAGCAGTACTTC
TRBD1,NA,TRBJ1-1,TRBV6-5,CASGTGSLDTEAFF,TGTGCCAGCGGGACAGGGAGCCTGGACACTGAAGCTTTCTTT
NA,NA,TRBJ1-3,TRBV18,CASSPPMGRDTTGNTIYF,TGTGCCAGCTCACCACCTATGGGCAGGGATACAACTGGAAACACCATATATTTT
NA,once,TRBJ2-7,TRBV3-1/TRBV3-2,CASSPGTRLGEQYF,TGTGCCAGCAGCCCAGGGACTCGGCTGGGTGAGCAGTACTTC
NA,NA,TRBJ1-1,TRBV3-1/TRBV3-2,CASSYLRRAEAFF,TGTGCCAGCAGCTATCTCAGGAGGGCTGAAGCTTTCTTT
TRBD2,NA,TRBJ2-7,TRBV19,CASSPRLGGSSSYEQYF,TGTGCCAGTAGCCCCCGCCTGGGAGGGTCGAGCTCCTACGAGCAGTACTTC
NA,NA,TRBJ2-2,TRBV18,CASSPQGVNTGELFF,TGTGCCAGCTCACCACAGGGGGTGAACACCGGGGAGCTGTTTTTT
TRBD1,NA,TRBJ1-5,TRBV15,CATSRGGGQANNQPQHF,TGTGCCACCAGCAGAGGGGGCGGACAGGCGAACAATCAGCCCCAGCATTTT
NA,medium-sized,TRBJ1-5,TRBV2,CASSSTGLGDQPQHF,TGTGCCAGCAGTTCCACAGGGTTGGGCGATCAGCCCCAGCATTTT
NA,once,TRBJ2-5,TRBV5-1,CASSSYWGGRETQYF,TGCGCCAGCAGCTCCTATTGGGGGGGCCGGGAGACCCAGTACTTC
NA,NA,TRBJ2-3,TRBV19,CASSIEPYTDTQYF,TGTGCCAGTAGTATAGAACCCTACACAGATACGCAGTATTTT
NA,NA,TRBJ1-5,TRBV18,CASSPPGGQRNQPQHF,TGTGCCAGCTCACCACCGGGGGGTCAACGCAATCAGCCCCAGCATTTT
NA,NA,TRBJ2-1,TRBV6-5,CASSPRTALNEQFF,TGTGCCAGCAGTCCCCGGACAGCCCTCAATGAGCAGTTCTTC
NA,NA,TRBJ2-7,TRBV18,CASSLAGQYEQYF,TGTGCCAGCTCACTGGCGGGACAGTACGAGCAGTACTTC
NA,NA,TRBJ2-7,TRBV30,CAWSVSYEQYF,TGTGCCTGGAGTGTTAGTTACGAGCAGTACTTC